Listed below are T cell receptor beta chains from one sample, sequenced in a study of post-analysis software for immune sequencing data. TCRdb processed the PCR reads anew with MiXCR; each CDR3 protein has one entry. The sample consists of roughly 200,000 distinct CDR3 sequences, 29% of them appearing once. The sample consisted of blood. Every receptor here comes from a girl aged 2-17 years with multiple sclerosis. Both conserved end residues are part of each CDR3. D genes are given only for firm matches. Clone sizes are given selectively: once, few, many, or a class where the clone is expanded.

j_call v_call clone_size d_call cdr3_nt cdr3_aa
TRBJ2-3 TRBV2 many TRBD1 TGTGCCGGAACCCGGACAGGGGGCACAGATACGCAGTATTTT CAGTRTGGTDTQYF
TRBJ2-1 TRBV6-1 many NA TGTGCCAGCAGTGAAATCACCCCCGGTATAGCGGAGGACAATGAGCAGTTCTTC CASSEITPGIAEDNEQFF
TRBJ2-7 TRBV6-5 NA TRBD1 TGTGCCGGCAGTTACGGCCCGGGACAGGGATCCTACGAGCAGTACTTC CAGSYGPGQGSYEQYF
TRBJ2-3 TRBV12-3/TRBV12-4 many TRBD1 TGTGCCAGCAGTTTAACAGGGGGCACAGATACGCAGTATTTT CASSLTGGTDTQYF
TRBJ1-2 TRBV7-9 few NA TGTGCCAGCGGCGGCCGGGCGAACTATGGCTACACCTTC CASGGRANYGYTF
TRBJ1-1 TRBV12-3/TRBV12-4 few TRBD1 TGTGCCAGCAGCTGGTTAGGGACAGGGTCTGAAGCTTTCTTT CASSWLGTGSEAFF
TRBJ2-5 TRBV5-1 many NA TGCGCCAGCAGCAACCAAGGGGGGGAGACCCAGTACTTC CASSNQGGETQYF
TRBJ2-7 TRBV10-3 many NA TGTGCCATCAGTGGGCACAGAGCCTACGAGCAGTACTTC CAISGHRAYEQYF
TRBJ1-2 TRBV20-1 many NA TGCAGTGCTAGCCCGTTCGTACAGGGTGAAAGCGGCTACACCTTC CSASPFVQGESGYTF
TRBJ2-7 TRBV5-1 NA TRBD2 TGCGCCAGCAGAAAAGGGACTACCCAAAGTTACGAGCAGTACTTC CASRKGTTQSYEQYF
TRBJ2-1 TRBV7-6 many TRBD1 TGTGCCAGCAGCCCGAGGGACAGGAGATACAATGAGCAGTTCTTC CASSPRDRRYNEQFF
TRBJ1-1 TRBV6-1 NA NA TGTGCCAGCAGCGAGCTAACTGAAGCTTTCTTT CASSELTEAFF
TRBJ1-1 TRBV5-4 NA NA TGTGCCAGCAGCTTGGGGGGGTTGAACACTGAAGCTTTCTTT CASSLGGLNTEAFF
TRBJ2-7 TRBV12-3/TRBV12-4 NA TRBD2 TGTGCCAGCAGTTTGTACGGGGGGGCCTCTGAGCAGTACTTC CASSLYGGASEQYF
TRBJ1-4 TRBV20-1 few NA TGCAGTGCCTTCAAGGGGAGTGATGAAAAACTGTTTTTT CSAFKGSDEKLFF
TRBJ2-7 TRBV5-1 NA NA TGCGCCAGCAGCCCCCGGGCAGGGGAGGACGAGCAGTACTTC CASSPRAGEDEQYF
TRBJ2-7 TRBV15 many TRBD2 TGTGCCACCAGGATTAGCGGGAATGGCGAGCAGTACTTC CATRISGNGEQYF
TRBJ2-7 TRBV4-1 many TRBD1 TGCGCCAGCAGCCAGCGATTCCGGGACAGGGACCACGAGCAGTACTTC CASSQRFRDRDHEQYF
TRBJ1-5 TRBV28 few NA TGTGCCAGCAGTTTACTTGGACAGTTCAATCAGCCCCAGCATTTT CASSLLGQFNQPQHF
TRBJ2-1 TRBV7-2 many TRBD1 TGTGCCAGCAGCATCCGACAGGGGAGGTACAATGAGCAGTTCTTC CASSIRQGRYNEQFF
TRBJ2-5 TRBV29-1 many NA TGCAGCGTTGCTATCAGGGGCCAAGAGACCCAGTACTTC CSVAIRGQETQYF
TRBJ1-1 TRBV20-1 many NA TGCAGTGCTAGGGAAGCTTTCTTT CSAREAFF
TRBJ2-2 TRBV5-1 few NA TGCGCCAGCAGACCCGGGCTTTTCACCGGGGAGCTGTTTTTT CASRPGLFTGELFF
TRBJ2-1 TRBV7-9 many NA TGTGCCAGCAGCTTAGCCGGCCATGAGCAGTTCTTC CASSLAGHEQFF
TRBJ2-1 TRBV5-1 few NA TGCGCCAGCAGCTTGGACCCACCTTACAATGAGCAGTTCTTC CASSLDPPYNEQFF
TRBJ2-7 TRBV5-1 many TRBD2 TGCGCCAGCAGCTTCGGACTAGCGGGAACCGAGCAGTACTTC CASSFGLAGTEQYF
TRBJ2-5 TRBV13 many NA TGTGCCAGCAGCCCCACTCTCGGAAACGAGACCCAGTACTTC CASSPTLGNETQYF